The source of this T cell receptor beta chain is a study of blood T cell repertoires in COVID-19. The CDR3 length is 13 residues. The V gene's germline CDR1 is KGHDR and CDR2 SFDVKD. V lost 5 bases, J lost 8 bases, and 14 bases lay in between. Per the original methods: Estimates of nucleated cell counts were drawn from the amplification of reference gene primers. Here immunoSEQ multiplex PCR was the method, and the copy in TCRdb shows in-frame clones only, minus some. V, J and clone size were drawn from that table, and D and trimming were deduced from the DNA. The data show about 200,000 clones, about nine tenths seen once.

This sequence originates from a man in his fifties with acute or convalescent COVID-19. What was sequenced was peripheral blood. V and J are TRBV24-1 and TRBJ1-2; D possibly corresponds to TRBD1 (5 bases). The CDR3 bases are TGTGCCACCAGTGTCGGGCAGGGCGGCGGCTACACCTTC. Its translation: CATSVGQGGGYTF.